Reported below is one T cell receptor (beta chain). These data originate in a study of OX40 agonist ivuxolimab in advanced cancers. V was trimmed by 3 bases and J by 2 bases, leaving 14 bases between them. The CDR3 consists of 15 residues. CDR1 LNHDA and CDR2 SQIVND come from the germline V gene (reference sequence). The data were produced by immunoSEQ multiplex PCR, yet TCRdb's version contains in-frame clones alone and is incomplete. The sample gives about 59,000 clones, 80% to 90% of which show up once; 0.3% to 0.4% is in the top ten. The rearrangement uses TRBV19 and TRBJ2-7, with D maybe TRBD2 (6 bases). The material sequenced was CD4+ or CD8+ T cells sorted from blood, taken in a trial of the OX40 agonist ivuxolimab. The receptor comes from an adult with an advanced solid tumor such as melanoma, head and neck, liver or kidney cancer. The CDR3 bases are TGTGCCAGTAGTATTGGGCCTAGCGACACCTACGAGCAGTACTTC. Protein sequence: CASSIGPSDTYEQYF.